The next 19 T cell receptor beta chains were all read from a single sample in a study of graft-versus-host responses after intestinal transplantation. Libraries were prepared by immunoSEQ multiplex PCR; TCRdb keeps only in-frame clonotypes and omits some of them. The table lists some 92,000 clones, more than 90% of them singletons. These receptors have no known antigen. The input for sequencing was unstimulated CD4+ T cells sorted from spleen or lymph node cells, taken before intestinal transplant. The receptors stem from a human donor who received an intestinal transplant.

The V and J genes are TRBV5-4 and TRBJ1-1; 8 bases match TRBD1. Trimming removed 0 bases from V and 2 bases from J; junction bases left unmatched: 9. Germline loops: CDR1 SGHNT, CDR2 YYREEE (reference sequence). The CDR3 contains 17 residues. The CDR3, as DNA: TGTGCCAGCAGCTTGGGGCAGGGGGCCTTGAGTAACACTGAAGCTTTCTTT. As protein: CASSLGQGALSNTEAFF.

The rearrangement joins TRBV19 to TRBJ2-7; D is possibly TRBD1 (5 bases). CDR3 length: 13 residues. Looked up from germline, CDR1 is LNHDA and CDR2 is SQIVND (reference sequence). V lost 11 bases, J lost 2 bases, and 16 bases lay in between. The CDR3 reads CAGWQGKTYEQYF. The CDR3 DNA sequence: TGTGCCGGGTGGCAGGGAAAGACCTACGAGCAGTACTTC.

The chain is built from TRBV28 and TRBJ2-5; a possible D gene is TRBD2 (6 bases). V lost 1 base and J 5 bases, leaving 14 bases between the germline ends. CDR1 MDHEN and CDR2 SYDVKM come from the germline V gene. CDR3 length: 15 amino acids. CDR3 region: CASSLSAGRRETQYF. The CDR3 bases are TGTGCCAGCAGTTTATCCGCAGGGAGGAGGGAGACCCAGTACTTC.

The gene calls are TRBV14 and TRBJ2-6; D gene unclear. Trimming shortened V by 2 bases and J by 4 bases, and 18 bases separated the two germline ends. The CDR3 loop spans 18 amino acids. Looked up from germline, CDR1 is SGHDN and CDR2 is FVKESK. CDR3 sequence reads: CASSQHNSRIWGANVLTF. CDR3 DNA sequence: TGTGCCAGCAGCCAACATAACTCCCGGATATGGGGGGCCAACGTCCTGACTTTC.

The CDR3 is CASSSPGLAGYNEQFF. Written as DNA, the CDR3 is TGTGCCAGCAGCTCGCCGGGACTAGCGGGTTACAATGAGCAGTTCTTC. The rearrangement links TRBV7-8 to TRBJ2-1, with TRBD2 identical over 12 bases. With 4 bases clipped from V and 4 bases from J, the junction kept 5 bases outside the gene matches. The V gene's germline CDR1 is SGHVS and CDR2 FQNEAQ. The length of the CDR3 is 16 residues.

CDR3 sequence reads: CASNGREGLNEQFF. CDR3 in DNA: TGCGCCAGCAATGGGCGGGAGGGCCTCAATGAGCAGTTCTTC. V usage is TRBV5-1 and J usage is TRBJ2-1, with 9 nucleotides matching TRBD2. The ends lost 6 bases at V and 6 bases at J; junction bases unmatched: 7. This CDR3 is 14 amino acids long. From germline, CDR1 is SGHRS and CDR2 YFSETQ.

J is TRBJ2-7 and V is TRBV5-1; D possibly corresponds to TRBD1 (6 bases). V was trimmed by 4 bases and J by 3 bases, leaving 14 bases between them. This CDR3 is 14 amino acids long. Germline V gene data show CDR1 as SGHRS and CDR2 as YFSETQ. CDR3 DNA: TGCGCCAGCAGCACAGGGACCAGGATCTACGAGCAGTACTTC. Its translation is CASSTGTRIYEQYF.

In this sample, this clone turned up once. The chain is built from TRBV28 and TRBJ2-1; 8 positions match TRBD2. This CDR3 has 14 amino acids. The ends lost 8 bases at V and 2 bases at J; junction bases unmatched: 5. CDR1 and CDR2 (germline): MDHEN, SYDVKM. CDR3 sequence: CASLSGTPYNEQFF. Here the CDR3 DNA reads TGTGCCAGCCTTAGCGGGACCCCCTACAATGAGCAGTTCTTC.

V usage is TRBV7-3 and J usage is TRBJ2-7, with D perhaps TRBD1 (5 bases). Germline V gives CDR1 SGHTA, CDR2 FQGTGA. The length of the CDR3 is 15 residues. V gave up 5 bases and J gave up 6 bases, with 20 bases separating them. The CDR3 reads CASSPNQGIVREQYF. CDR3 DNA: TGTGCCAGCAGCCCTAATCAGGGAATTGTGCGCGAGCAGTACTTC.

This clone was counted only a few times. The V call is TRBV19, the J call TRBJ1-4, with TRBD1 matching 10 bases. In germline, CDR1 is LNHDA, CDR2 SQIVND (reference sequence). CDR3 length: 15 residues. V shed 8 bases and J 5 bases; nucleotides not matched to a gene: 8. The CDR3 DNA reads TGTGCCAGTTTACCAAGGGACAGGGGAAATGAAAAACTGTTTTTT. Translation: CASLPRDRGNEKLFF.

The chain carries TRBV18 and TRBJ2-5, with TRBD1 matching over 9 bases. The CDR3 spans 14 residues. Trimming at V came to 3 bases and at J to 9 bases, leaving 8 bases not matched to a gene. Germline V CDR1 and CDR2: KGHSH, LQKENI. CDR3 nucleotides: TGTGCCAGCTCACCGCAGGGACAGGGCCCTCCCCAGTACTTC. Encoded protein: CASSPQGQGPPQYF. The whole variable domain, remainder taken from reference TRBV18 and TRBJ2-5, is NAGVMQNPRHLVRRRGQEARLRCSPMKGHSHVYWYRQLPEEGLKFMVYLQKENIIDESGMPKERFSAEFPKEGPSILRIQQVVRGDSAAYFCASSPQGQGPPQYFGPGTRLLVL.

CDR3: CSVEPAGTSGLNTQYF. The CDR3 bases are TGCAGCGTTGAGCCTGCCGGGACTAGCGGACTTAATACGCAGTATTTT. The V gene is TRBV29-1, the J gene TRBJ2-3, with 11 positions matching TRBD2. Germline V CDR1 and CDR2: SQVTM, ANQGSEA. This CDR3 contains 16 residues. J was trimmed by 7 bases and V by 3 bases; bases with no gene match: 12.

This chain uses TRBV29-1 with TRBJ2-2; D call uncertain. Germline assignment: CDR1 SQVTM and CDR2 ANQGSEA. V was trimmed by 5 bases and J by 0 bases, leaving 10 bases between them. The CDR3 length is 14 residues. For the CDR3, the DNA is TGCAGCGTTCTCAAGTTAGCGAACACCGGGGAGCTGTTTTTT. Its protein product is CSVLKLANTGELFF.

The gene calls are TRBV7-9 and TRBJ2-3; D perhaps matches TRBD2 (7 bases). Germline V gives CDR1 SEHNR, CDR2 FQNEAQ (reference sequence). The CDR3 totals 15 residues. Trimming stripped 5 bases from V and 4 bases from J, with 16 bases between. CDR3 DNA sequence: TGTGCCAGCAGCCCTCGAGGGGGGGCCGCAGATACGCAGTATTTT. Amino acids: CASSPRGGAADTQYF.

The chain employs TRBV5-3 and TRBJ2-1; 10 bases are a match to TRBD2. TRBV5-3 falls under the ORF class, with uncertain function. J lost 5 bases, V lost 0 bases, and 11 bases had no gene match. The length of the CDR3 is 18 residues. The chain's CDR3 is CARSLETTSGRCDNEQFF. CDR3 nucleotides: TGTGCCAGAAGCTTGGAAACGACTAGCGGGCGGTGTGACAATGAGCAGTTCTTC.

V gene TRBV7-9 combines with J gene TRBJ2-2, with 9 bases aligning to TRBD2. Germline loops: CDR1 SEHNR, CDR2 FQNEAQ (reference sequence). The CDR3 has 16 amino acids. Trimming cost V 1 base and J 2 bases; bases outside gene matches: 2. The CDR3 coding sequence is TGTGCCAGCAGCTTAGTTCTAGCGGGAAACACCGGGGAGCTGTTTTTT. Amino acid sequence: CASSLVLAGNTGELFF.

CDR3 coding DNA: TGTGCCAGCAGTCCGTCCCGGAGGGGTACTGAAGCTTTCTTT. Amino acids: CASSPSRRGTEAFF. V is TRBV7-2 and J is TRBJ1-1; TRBD1 is a possible D gene (5 bases). The V end was cut by 6 bases, the J end by 5 bases, with 16 bases between. CDR1 is SGHTA, CDR2 FQGNSA, per germline. CDR3 length: 14 residues.

The chain has TRBV18 and TRBJ2-2; TRBD2 is a possible D gene (6 bases). V was pared by 3 bases and J by 1 base, with 9 bases between. Germline CDR1 KGHSH, CDR2 LQKENI. This CDR3 is built from 15 residues. The CDR3 spells CASSPYGRNTGELFF. The CDR3, as DNA: TGTGCCAGCTCACCGTACGGGAGGAACACCGGGGAGCTGTTTTTT. The variable domain in full, with the rest retrieved from reference TRBV18 and TRBJ2-2, is NAGVMQNPRHLVRRRGQEARLRCSPMKGHSHVYWYRQLPEEGLKFMVYLQKENIIDESGMPKERFSAEFPKEGPSILRIQQVVRGDSAAYFCASSPYGRNTGELFFGEGSRLTVL.

V gene TRBV28 combines with J gene TRBJ2-3; 10 bases are a match to TRBD2. Unmatched junction bases numbered 3, after V lost 5 bases and J lost 1 base. The CDR3 is 15 amino acids. Looked up from germline, CDR1 is MDHEN and CDR2 is SYDVKM. The CDR3 sequence is CASSGLAGGTDTQYF. The CDR3 DNA follows: TGTGCCAGCAGTGGGCTAGCGGGAGGCACAGATACGCAGTATTTT.